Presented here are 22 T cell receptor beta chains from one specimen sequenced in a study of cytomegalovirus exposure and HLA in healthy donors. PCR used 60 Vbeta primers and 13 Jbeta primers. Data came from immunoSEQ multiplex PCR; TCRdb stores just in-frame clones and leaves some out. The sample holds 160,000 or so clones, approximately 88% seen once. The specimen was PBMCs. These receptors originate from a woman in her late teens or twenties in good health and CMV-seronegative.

The CDR3 DNA reads as TGTGCCAGTAGGTACAGACCTGATAGCAATCAGCCCCAGCATTTT. It is translated as CASRYRPDSNQPQHF. This chain links TRBV19 with TRBJ1-5; D not resolved. The CDR3 has 15 amino acids. V lost 6 bases and J 0 bases, leaving 12 bases between the germline ends. Germline-derived CDR1 and CDR2 are LNHDA and SQIVND (reference sequence).

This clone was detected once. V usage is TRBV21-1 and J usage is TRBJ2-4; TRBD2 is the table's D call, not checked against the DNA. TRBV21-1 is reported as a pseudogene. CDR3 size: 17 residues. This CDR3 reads CASSVGAGGQAKNIQYF. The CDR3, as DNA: TGTGCCAGCAGCGTGGGAGCGGGAGGGCAGGCCAAAAACATTCAGTACTTC.

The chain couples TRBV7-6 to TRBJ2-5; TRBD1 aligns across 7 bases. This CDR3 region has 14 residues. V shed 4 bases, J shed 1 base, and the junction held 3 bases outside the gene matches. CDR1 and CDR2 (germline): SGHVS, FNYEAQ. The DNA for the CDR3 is TGTGCCAGCAGCTGGGGACAGCTCCAAGAGACCCAGTACTTC. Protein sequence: CASSWGQLQETQYF. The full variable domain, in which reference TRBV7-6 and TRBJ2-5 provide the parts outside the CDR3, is GAGVSQSPRYKVTKRGQDVALRCDPISGHVSLYWYRQALGQGPEFLTYFNYEAQQDKSGLPNDRFSAERPEGSISTLTIQRTEQRDSAMYRCASSWGQLQETQYFGPGTRLLVL.

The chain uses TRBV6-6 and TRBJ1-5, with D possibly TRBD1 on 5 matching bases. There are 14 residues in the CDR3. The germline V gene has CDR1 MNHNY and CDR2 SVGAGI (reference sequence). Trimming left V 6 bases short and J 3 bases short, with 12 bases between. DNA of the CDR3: TGTGCCAGCAGGTCGGGACTGATCAATCAGCCCCAGCATTTT. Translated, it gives CASRSGLINQPQHF.

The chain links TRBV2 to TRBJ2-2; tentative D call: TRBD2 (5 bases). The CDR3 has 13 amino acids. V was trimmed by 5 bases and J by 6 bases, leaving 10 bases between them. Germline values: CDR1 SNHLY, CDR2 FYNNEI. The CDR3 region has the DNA TGTGCCAGCAGTTACCGGGAATCCGGGGAGCTGTTTTTT. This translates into CASSYRESGELFF.

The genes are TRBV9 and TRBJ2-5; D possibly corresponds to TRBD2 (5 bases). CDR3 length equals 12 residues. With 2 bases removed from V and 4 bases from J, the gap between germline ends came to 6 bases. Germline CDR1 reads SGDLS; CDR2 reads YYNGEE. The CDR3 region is CASSVEGETQYF. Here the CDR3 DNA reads TGTGCCAGCAGCGTCGAGGGAGAGACCCAGTACTTC.

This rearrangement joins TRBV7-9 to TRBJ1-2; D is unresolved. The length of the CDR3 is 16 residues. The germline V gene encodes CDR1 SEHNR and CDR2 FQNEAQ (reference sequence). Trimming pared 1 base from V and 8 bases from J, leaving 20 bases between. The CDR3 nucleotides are TGTGCCAGCAGCTTAGGCTTTCGTGGCAGGTTAGAGGGCTACACCTTC. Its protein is CASSLGFRGRLEGYTF.

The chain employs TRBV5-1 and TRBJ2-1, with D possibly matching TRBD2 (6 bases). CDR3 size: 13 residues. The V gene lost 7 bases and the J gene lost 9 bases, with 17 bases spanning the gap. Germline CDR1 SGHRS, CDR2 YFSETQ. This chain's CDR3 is CASFREPLGEQFF. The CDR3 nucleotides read TGCGCCAGCTTTCGGGAGCCGCTGGGTGAGCAGTTCTTC.

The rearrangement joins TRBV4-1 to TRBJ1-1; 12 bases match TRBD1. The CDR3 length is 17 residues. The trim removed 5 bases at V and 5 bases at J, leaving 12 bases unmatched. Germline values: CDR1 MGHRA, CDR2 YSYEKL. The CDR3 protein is CASSAPGTGGARTEAFF. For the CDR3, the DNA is TGCGCCAGCAGCGCCCCCGGGACAGGGGGCGCGAGAACTGAAGCTTTCTTT.

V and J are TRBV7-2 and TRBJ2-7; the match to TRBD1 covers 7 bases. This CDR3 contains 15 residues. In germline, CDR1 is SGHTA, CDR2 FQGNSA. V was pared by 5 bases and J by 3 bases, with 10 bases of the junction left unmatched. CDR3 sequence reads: CASSMRDSRLYEQYF. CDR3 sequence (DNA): TGTGCCAGCAGCATGAGGGACAGCCGCCTCTACGAGCAGTACTTC.

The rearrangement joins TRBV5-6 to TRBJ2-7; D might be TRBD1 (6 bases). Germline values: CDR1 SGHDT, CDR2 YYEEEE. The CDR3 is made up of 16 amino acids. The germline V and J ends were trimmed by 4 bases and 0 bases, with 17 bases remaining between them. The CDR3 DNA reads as TGTGCCAGCAGCCCCTCGAGGGACACCGTCTCCTACGAGCAGTACTTC. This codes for CASSPSRDTVSYEQYF.

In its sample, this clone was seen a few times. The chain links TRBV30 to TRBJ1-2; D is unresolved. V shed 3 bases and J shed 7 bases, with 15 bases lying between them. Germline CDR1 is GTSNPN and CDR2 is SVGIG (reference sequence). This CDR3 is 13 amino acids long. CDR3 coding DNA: TGTGCCTGGAGGCCGGACTTTCGGAGTGGCTACACCTTC. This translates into CAWRPDFRSGYTF.

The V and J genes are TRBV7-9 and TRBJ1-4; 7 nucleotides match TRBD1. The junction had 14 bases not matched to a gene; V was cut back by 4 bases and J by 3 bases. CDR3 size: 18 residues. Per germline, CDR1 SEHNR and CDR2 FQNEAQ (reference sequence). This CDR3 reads CASSSSNVQGGANEKLFF. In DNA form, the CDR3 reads TGTGCCAGCAGCTCGTCGAACGTCCAGGGGGGAGCTAATGAAAAACTGTTTTTT.

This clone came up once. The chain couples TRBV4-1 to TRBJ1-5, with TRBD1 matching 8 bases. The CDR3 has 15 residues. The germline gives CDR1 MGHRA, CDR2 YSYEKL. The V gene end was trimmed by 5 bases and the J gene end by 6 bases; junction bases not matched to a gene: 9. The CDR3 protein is CASSGRDRSPQPQHF. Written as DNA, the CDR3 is TGCGCCAGCAGCGGCCGGGACAGGTCCCCTCAGCCCCAGCATTTT.

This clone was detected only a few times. The CDR3 DNA is TGTGCCAGTAGTATGATGGACAGGGACGATGAGCAGTTCTTC. It translates to CASSMMDRDDEQFF. The V and J genes are TRBV19 and TRBJ2-1; 8 bases map to TRBD1. The length of the CDR3 is 14 residues. V shed 3 bases, J shed 8 bases, and the junction held 6 bases outside the gene matches. Germline V gives CDR1 LNHDA, CDR2 SQIVND (reference sequence). The full variable domain, with the rest looked up from reference TRBV19 and TRBJ2-1, is DGGITQSPKYLFRKEGQNVTLSCEQNLNHDAMYWYRQDPGQGLRLIYYSQIVNDFQKGDIAEGYSVSREKKESFPLTVTSAQKNPTAFYLCASSMMDRDDEQFFGPGTRLTVL.

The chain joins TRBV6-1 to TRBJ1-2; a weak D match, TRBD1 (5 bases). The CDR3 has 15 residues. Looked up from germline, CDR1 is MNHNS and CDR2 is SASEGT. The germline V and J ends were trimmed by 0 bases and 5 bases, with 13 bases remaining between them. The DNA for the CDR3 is TGTGCCAGCAGTGAAGCAGGGGCTACCCTATATGGCTACACCTTC. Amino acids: CASSEAGATLYGYTF.

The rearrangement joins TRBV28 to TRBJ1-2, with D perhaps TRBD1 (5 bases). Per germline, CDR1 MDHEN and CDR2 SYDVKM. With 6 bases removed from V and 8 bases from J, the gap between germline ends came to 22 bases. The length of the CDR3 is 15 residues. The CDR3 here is CASREFGGGPGGYTF. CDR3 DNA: TGTGCCAGCAGGGAGTTTGGGGGGGGTCCTGGGGGCTACACCTTC.

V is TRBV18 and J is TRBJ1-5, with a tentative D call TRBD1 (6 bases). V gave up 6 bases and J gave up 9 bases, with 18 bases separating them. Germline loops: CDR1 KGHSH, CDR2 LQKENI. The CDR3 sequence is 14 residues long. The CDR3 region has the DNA TGTGCCAGCTCTTGGGACCGGGGCAGGGGGCCCCAGCATTTT. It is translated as CASSWDRGRGPQHF.

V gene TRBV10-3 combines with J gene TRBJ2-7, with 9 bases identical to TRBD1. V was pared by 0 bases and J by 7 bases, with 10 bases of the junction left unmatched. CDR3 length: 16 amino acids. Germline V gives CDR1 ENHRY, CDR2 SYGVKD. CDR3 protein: CAISESVGTGSMEQYF. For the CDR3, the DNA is TGTGCCATCAGTGAGTCGGTAGGGACAGGGAGTATGGAGCAGTACTTC.

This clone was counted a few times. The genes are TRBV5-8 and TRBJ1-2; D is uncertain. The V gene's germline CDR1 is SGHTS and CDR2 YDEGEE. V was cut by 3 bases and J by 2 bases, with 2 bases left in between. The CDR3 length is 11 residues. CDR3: CASSSNYGYTF. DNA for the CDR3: TGTGCCAGCAGCTCAAACTATGGCTACACCTTC.

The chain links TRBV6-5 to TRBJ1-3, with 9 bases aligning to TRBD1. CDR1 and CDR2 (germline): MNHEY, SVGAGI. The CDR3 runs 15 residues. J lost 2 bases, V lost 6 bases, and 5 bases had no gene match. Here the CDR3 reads CASRRHRGPGNTIYF. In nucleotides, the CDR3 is TGTGCCAGCAGGCGTCACAGGGGGCCTGGAAACACCATATATTTT.

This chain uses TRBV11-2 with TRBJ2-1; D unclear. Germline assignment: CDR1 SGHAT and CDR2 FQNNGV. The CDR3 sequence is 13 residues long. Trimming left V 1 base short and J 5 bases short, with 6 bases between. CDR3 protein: CASSLGLNNEQFF. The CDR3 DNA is TGTGCCAGCAGCTTAGGACTCAACAATGAGCAGTTCTTC.